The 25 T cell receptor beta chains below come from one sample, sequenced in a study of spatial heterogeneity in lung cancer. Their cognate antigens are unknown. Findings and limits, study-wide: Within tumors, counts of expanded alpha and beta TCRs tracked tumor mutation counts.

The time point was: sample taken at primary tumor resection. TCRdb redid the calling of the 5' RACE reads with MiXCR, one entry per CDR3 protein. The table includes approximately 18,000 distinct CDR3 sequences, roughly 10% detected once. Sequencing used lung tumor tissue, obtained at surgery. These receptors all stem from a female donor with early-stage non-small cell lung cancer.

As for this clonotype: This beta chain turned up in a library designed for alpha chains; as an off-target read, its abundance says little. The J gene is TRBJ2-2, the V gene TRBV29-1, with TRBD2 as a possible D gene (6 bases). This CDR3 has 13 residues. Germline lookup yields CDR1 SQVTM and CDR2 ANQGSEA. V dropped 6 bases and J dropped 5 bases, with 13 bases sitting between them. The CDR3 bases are TGCAGCGTAAGCCCAGGAGGGACCGGGGAGCTGTTTTTT. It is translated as CSVSPGGTGELFF.

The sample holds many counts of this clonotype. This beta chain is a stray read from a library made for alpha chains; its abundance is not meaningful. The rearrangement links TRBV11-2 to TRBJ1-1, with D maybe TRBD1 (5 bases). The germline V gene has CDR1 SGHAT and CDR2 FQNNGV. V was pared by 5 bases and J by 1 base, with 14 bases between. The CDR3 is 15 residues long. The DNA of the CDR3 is TGTGCCAGCAGCCCTTCCGGGGCGCCGAACACTGAAGCTTTCTTT. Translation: CASSPSGAPNTEAFF. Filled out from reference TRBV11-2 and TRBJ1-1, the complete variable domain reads EAGVAQSPRYKIIEKRQSVAFWCNPISGHATLYWYQQILGQGPKLLIQFQNNGVVDDSQLPKDRFSAERLKGVDSTLKIQPAKLEDSAVYLCASSPSGAPNTEAFFGQGTRLTVV.

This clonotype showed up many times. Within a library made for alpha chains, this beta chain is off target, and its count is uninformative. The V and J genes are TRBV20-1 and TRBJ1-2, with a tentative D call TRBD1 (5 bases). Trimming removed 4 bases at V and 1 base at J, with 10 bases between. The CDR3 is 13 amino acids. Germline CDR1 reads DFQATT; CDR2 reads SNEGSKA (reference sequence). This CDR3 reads CSATPGDNYGYTF. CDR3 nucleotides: TGCAGTGCTACCCCGGGGGATAACTATGGCTACACCTTC.

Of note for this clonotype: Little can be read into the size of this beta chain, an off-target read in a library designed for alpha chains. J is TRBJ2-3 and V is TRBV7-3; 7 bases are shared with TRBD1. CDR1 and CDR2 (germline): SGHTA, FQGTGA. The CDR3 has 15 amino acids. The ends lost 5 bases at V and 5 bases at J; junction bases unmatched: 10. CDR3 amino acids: CASSLGTGVGDTQYF. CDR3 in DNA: TGTGCCAGCAGCCTGGGAACAGGGGTAGGAGATACGCAGTATTTT.

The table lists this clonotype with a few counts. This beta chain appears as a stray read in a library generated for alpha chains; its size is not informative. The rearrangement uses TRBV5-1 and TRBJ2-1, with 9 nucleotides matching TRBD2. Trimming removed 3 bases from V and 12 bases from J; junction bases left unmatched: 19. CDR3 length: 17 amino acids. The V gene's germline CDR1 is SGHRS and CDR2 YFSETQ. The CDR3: CASSSQVGGGARPGQFF. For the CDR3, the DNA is TGCGCCAGCAGCTCCCAAGTGGGCGGGGGGGCGAGACCGGGGCAGTTCTTC.

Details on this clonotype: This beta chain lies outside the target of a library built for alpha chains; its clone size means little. The CDR3, as DNA: TGTGCCAGCACCCTGGGGGGGCGGTCTCTCGTCCCCCAGCATTTT. Encoded protein: CASTLGGRSLVPQHF. V gene TRBV28 combines with J gene TRBJ1-5; D may be TRBD1 (6 bases). This CDR3 has 15 residues. In germline, CDR1 is MDHEN, CDR2 SYDVKM. The germline V and J ends were trimmed by 7 bases and 10 bases, with 23 bases remaining between them.

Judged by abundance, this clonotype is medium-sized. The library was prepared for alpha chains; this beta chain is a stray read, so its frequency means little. CDR3 DNA: TGTGCCAGCAGTACCGGACAGGGGGCGTTCTACGAGCAGTACTTC. It translates to CASSTGQGAFYEQYF. The rearrangement joins TRBV7-8 to TRBJ2-7; 11 nucleotides match TRBD1. J gave up 3 bases and V 6 bases, and 7 bases lay outside the gene matches. This CDR3 contains 15 residues. Germline V gene lookup returns CDR1 SGHVS and CDR2 FQNEAQ.

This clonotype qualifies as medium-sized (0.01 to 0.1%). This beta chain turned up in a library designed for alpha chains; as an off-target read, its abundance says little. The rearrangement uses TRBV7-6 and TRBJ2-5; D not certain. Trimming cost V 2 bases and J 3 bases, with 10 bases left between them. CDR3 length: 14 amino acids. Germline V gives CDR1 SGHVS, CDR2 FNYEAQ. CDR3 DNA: TGTGCCAGCAGCTTAATTGGGCAGAAAGAGACCCAGTACTTC. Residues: CASSLIGQKETQYF.

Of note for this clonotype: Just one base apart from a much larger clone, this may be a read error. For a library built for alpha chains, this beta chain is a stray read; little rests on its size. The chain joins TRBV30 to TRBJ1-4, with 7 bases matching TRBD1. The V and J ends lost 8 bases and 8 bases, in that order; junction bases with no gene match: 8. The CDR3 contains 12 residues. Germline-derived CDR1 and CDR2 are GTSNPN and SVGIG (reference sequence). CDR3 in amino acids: CAIQGREEKLFF. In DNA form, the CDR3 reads TGTGCCATACAGGGGAGAGAAGAAAAACTGTTTTTT.

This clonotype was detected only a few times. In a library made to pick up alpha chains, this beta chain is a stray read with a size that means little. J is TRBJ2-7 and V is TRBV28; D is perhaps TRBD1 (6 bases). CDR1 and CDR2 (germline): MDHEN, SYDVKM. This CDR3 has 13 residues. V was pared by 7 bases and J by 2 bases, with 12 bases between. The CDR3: CASTRQVAYEQYF. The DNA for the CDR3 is TGTGCCAGCACAAGACAGGTAGCCTACGAGCAGTACTTC.

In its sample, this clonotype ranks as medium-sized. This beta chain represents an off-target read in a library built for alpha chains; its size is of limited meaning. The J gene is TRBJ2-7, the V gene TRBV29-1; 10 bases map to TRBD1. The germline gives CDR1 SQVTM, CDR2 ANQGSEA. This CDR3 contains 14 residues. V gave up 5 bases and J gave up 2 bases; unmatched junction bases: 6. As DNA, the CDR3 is TGCAGCGTTAACGGACAGGGGGTTACCTACGAGCAGTACTTC. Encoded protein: CSVNGQGVTYEQYF.

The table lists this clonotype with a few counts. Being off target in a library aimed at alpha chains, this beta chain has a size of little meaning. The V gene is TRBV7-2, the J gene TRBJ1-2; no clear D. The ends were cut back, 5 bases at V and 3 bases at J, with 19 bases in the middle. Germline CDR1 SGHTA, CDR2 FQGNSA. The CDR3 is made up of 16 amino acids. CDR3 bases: TGTGCCAGCAGCCATGGGCCGCCGGGCGGAGACTATGGCTACACCTTC. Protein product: CASSHGPPGGDYGYTF.

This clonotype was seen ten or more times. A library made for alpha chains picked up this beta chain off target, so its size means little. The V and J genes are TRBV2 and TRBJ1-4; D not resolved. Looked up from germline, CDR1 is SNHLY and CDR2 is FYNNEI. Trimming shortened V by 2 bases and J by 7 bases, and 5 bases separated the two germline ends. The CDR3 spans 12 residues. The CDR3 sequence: CASSEQLEKLFF. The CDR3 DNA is TGTGCCAGCAGTGAACAGCTTGAAAAACTGTTTTTT.

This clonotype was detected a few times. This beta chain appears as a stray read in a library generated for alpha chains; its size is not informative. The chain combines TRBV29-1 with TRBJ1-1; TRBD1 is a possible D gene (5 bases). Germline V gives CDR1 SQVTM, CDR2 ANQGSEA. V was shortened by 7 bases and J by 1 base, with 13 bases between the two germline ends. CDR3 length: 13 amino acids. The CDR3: CSGGEGTNTEAFF. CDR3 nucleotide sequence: TGCAGCGGGGGTGAAGGGACGAACACTGAAGCTTTCTTT.

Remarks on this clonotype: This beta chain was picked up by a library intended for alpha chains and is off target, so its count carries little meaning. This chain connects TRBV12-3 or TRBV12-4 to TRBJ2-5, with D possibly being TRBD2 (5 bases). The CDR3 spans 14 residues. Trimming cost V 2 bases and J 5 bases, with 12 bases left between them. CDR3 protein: CASSLSRWEETQYF. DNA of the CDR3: TGTGCCAGCAGTTTAAGCCGGTGGGAGGAGACCCAGTACTTC.

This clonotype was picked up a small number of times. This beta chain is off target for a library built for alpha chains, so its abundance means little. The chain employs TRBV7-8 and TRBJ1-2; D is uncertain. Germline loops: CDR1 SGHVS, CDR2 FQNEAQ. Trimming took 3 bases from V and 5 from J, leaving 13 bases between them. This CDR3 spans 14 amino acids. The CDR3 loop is CASSLPTEGYGYTF. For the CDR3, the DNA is TGTGCCAGCAGCTTGCCCACTGAGGGTTATGGCTACACCTTC.

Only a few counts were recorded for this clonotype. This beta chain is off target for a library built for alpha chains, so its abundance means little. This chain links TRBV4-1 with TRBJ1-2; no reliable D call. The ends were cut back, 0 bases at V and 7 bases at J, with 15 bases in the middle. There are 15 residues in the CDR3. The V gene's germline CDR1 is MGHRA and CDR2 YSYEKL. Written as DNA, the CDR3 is TGCGCCAGCAGCCAAGATAACGCCCTGGGCGGTGGCTACACCTTC. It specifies CASSQDNALGGGYTF.

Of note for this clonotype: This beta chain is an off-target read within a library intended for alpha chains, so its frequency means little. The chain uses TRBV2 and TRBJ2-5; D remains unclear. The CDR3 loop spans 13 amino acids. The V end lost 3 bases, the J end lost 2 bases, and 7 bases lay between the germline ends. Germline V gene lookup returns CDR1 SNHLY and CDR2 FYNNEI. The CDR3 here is CASSEASQETQYF. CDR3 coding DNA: TGTGCCAGCAGTGAGGCCAGTCAAGAGACCCAGTACTTC.

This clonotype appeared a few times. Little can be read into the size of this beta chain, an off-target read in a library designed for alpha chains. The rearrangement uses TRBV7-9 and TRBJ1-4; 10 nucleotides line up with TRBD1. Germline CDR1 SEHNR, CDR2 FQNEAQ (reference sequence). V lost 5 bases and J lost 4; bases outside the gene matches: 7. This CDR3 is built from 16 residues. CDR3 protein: CASSASRTGGNEKLFF. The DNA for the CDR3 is TGTGCCAGCAGCGCATCCCGGACAGGGGGTAATGAAAAACTGTTTTTT. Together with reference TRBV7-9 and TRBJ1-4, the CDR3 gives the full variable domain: DTGVSQNPRHKITKRGQNVTFRCDPISEHNRLYWYRQTLGQGPEFLTYFQNEAQLEKSRLLSDRFSAERPKGSFSTLEIQRTEQGDSAMYLCASSASRTGGNEKLFFGSGTQLSVL.

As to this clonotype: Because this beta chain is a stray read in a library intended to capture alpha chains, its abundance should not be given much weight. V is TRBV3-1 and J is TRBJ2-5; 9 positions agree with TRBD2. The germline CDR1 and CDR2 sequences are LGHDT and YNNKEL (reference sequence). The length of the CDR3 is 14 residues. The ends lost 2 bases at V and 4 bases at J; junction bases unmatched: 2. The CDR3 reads CASSQRGGGETQYF. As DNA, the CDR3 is TGTGCCAGCAGCCAACGCGGGGGGGGAGAGACCCAGTACTTC.

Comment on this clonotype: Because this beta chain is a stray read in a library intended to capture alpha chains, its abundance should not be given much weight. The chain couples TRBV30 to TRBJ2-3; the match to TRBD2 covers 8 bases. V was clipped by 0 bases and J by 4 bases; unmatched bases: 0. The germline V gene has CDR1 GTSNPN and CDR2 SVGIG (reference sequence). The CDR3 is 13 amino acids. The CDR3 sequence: CAWSVLAADTQYF. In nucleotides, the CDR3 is TGTGCCTGGAGTGTACTAGCGGCAGATACGCAGTATTTT.

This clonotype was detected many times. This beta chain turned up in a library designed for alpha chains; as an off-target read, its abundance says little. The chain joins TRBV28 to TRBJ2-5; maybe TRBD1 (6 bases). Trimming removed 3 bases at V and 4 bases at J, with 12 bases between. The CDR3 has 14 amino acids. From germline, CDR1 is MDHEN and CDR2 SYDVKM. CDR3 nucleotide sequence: TGTGCCAGCAGTTTGATGGCAGGGGCAGAGACCCAGTACTTC. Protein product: CASSLMAGAETQYF.

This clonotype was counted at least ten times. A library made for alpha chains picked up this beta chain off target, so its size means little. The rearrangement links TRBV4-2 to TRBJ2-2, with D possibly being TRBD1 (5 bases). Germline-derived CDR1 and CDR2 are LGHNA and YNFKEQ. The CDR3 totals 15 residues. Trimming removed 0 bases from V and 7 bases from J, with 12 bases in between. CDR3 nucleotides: TGTGCCAGCAGCCAAGATATAGGGGTCATCGGGGAGCTGTTTTTT. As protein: CASSQDIGVIGELFF.

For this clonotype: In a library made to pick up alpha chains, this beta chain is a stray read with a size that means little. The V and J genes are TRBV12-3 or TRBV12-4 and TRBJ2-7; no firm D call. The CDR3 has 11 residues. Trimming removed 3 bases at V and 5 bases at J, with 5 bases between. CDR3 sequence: CASSFADEQYF. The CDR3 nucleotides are TGTGCCAGCAGTTTCGCGGACGAGCAGTACTTC.

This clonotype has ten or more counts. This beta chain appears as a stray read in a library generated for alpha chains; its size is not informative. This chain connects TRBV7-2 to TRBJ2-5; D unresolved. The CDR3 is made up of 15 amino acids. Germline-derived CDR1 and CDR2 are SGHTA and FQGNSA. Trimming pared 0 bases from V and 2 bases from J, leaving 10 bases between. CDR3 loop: CASSLARTVQETQYF. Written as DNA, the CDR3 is TGTGCCAGCAGCTTAGCGCGCACAGTACAAGAGACCCAGTACTTC.